The next 3 T cell receptor beta chains were all read from a single sample in a study of long-term antiretroviral therapy in people with HIV. The libraries were made with immunoSEQ v3.0 at survey level. Libraries were prepared by immunoSEQ multiplex PCR; TCRdb keeps only in-frame clonotypes and omits some of them. The sample carries about 22,000 clones, around 85% recorded once. Sample: unsorted PBMCs, taken approximately 4 years after starting antiretroviral therapy. These receptors were collected from a man younger than 35 with HIV.

This clone was counted between two and nine times. The chain carries TRBV28 and TRBJ1-2, with D possibly matching TRBD1 (6 bases). This CDR3 has 13 amino acids. Trimming took off 5 bases at V and 4 bases at J, with 11 bases between the two ends. Germline-derived CDR1 and CDR2 are MDHEN and SYDVKM. CDR3 DNA sequence: TGTGCCAGCAGTATCACAGGGTCCTATGGCTACACCTTC. As protein: CASSITGSYGYTF.

V gene TRBV11-2 combines with J gene TRBJ1-4, with TRBD1 as a possible D gene (5 bases). CDR1 is SGHAT and CDR2 is FQNNGV in the germline V gene. V shed 2 bases and J shed 7 bases, with 11 bases lying between them. The CDR3 is made up of 14 amino acids. CDR3 residues: CASSLQGIGEKLFF. In nucleotides, the CDR3 is TGTGCCAGCAGCTTACAGGGAATAGGTGAAAAACTGTTTTTT.

The genes are TRBV2 and TRBJ1-2; D is possibly TRBD1 (6 bases). V was trimmed by 5 bases and J by 4 bases, leaving 14 bases between them. Germline V gene data show CDR1 as SNHLY and CDR2 as FYNNEI. The CDR3 is 14 amino acids. The CDR3 here is CASSYDRSSYGYTF. The CDR3 nucleotides are TGTGCCAGCAGTTACGACAGGTCCTCCTATGGCTACACCTTC.